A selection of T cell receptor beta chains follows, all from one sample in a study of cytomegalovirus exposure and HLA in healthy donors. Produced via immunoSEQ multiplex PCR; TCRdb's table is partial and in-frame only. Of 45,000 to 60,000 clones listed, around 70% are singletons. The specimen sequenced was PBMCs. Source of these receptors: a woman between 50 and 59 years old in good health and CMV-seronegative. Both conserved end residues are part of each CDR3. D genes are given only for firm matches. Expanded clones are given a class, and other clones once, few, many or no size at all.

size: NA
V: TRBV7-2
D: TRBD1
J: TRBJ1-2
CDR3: CASSLTGAGYTF
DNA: TGTGCCAGCAGCTTGACAGGGGCTGGCTACACCTTC

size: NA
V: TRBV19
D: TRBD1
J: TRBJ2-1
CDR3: CASSIDRGFYNEQFF
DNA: TGTGCCAGTAGTATCGACAGGGGATTCTACAATGAGCAGTTCTTC

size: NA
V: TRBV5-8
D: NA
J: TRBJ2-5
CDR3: CASRPPLAETQYF
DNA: TGTGCCAGCAGACCCCCACTTGCAGAGACCCAGTACTTC

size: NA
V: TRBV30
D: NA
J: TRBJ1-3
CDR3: CAWSVGGIGNTIYF
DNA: TGTGCCTGGAGTGTAGGAGGGATTGGAAACACCATATATTTT

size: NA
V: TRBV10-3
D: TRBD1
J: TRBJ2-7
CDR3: CAIRDRPYEQYF
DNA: TGTGCCATCAGGGACAGGCCCTACGAGCAGTACTTC

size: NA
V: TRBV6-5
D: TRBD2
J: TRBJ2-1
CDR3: CASRLSGGSYNEQFF
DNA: TGTGCCAGCAGACTTAGCGGGGGGTCCTACAATGAGCAGTTCTTC

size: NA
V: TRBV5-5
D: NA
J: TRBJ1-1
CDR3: CASSLMAGVTNTEAFF
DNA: TGTGCCAGCAGCTTGATGGCAGGGGTTACGAACACTGAAGCTTTCTTT

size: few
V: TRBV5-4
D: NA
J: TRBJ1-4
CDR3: CASSLAGTNEKLFF
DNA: TGTGCCAGCAGCTTGGCGGGAACTAATGAAAAACTGTTTTTT

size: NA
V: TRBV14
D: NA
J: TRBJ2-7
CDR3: CASSQTYEQYF
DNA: TGTGCCAGCAGCCAGACTTACGAGCAGTACTTC

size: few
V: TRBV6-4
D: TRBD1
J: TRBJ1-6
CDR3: CASSRDRGNSPLHF
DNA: TGTGCCAGCAGTAGGGACAGGGGTAATTCACCCCTCCACTTT

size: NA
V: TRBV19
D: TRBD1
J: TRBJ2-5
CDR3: CASSRGQGVETQYF
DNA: TGTGCCAGTAGCCGAGGACAGGGTGTGGAGACCCAGTACTTC

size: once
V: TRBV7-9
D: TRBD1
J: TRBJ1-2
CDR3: CASSLGTGGNYGYTF
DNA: TGTGCCAGCAGCTTAGGTACAGGGGGGAACTATGGCTACACCTTC

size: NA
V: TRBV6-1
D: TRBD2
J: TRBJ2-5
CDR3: CASSGGLAETQYF
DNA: TGTGCCAGCAGTGGGGGACTAGCGGAGACCCAGTACTTC

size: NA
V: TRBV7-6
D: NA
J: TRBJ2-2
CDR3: CASSPQSTGELFF
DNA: TGTGCCAGCAGCCCACAATCCACCGGGGAGCTGTTTTTT

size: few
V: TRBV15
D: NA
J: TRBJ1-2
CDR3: CATSSGYIPNYGYTF
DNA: TGTGCCACCAGCAGCGGGTATATTCCAAACTATGGCTACACCTTC

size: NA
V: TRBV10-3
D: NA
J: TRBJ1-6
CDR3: CAISGVGGSPLHF
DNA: TGTGCCATCAGCGGAGTGGGAGGTTCACCCCTCCACTTT

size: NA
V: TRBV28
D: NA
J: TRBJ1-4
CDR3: CASSPGGGEKLFF
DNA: TGTGCCAGCTCCCCTGGGGGGGGTGAAAAACTGTTTTTT

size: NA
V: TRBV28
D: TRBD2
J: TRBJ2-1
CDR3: CASSFPGSGAYNEQFF
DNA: TGTGCCAGCAGTTTCCCTGGGAGCGGGGCCTACAATGAGCAGTTCTTC

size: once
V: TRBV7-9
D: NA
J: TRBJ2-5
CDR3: CASSRTRARMEETQYF
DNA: TGTGCCAGCAGCCGAACTAGAGCCCGGATGGAGGAGACCCAGTACTTC

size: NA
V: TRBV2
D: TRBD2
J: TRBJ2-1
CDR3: CASSSSGPYNEQFF
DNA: TGTGCCAGCAGTTCTAGCGGGCCTTACAATGAGCAGTTCTTC

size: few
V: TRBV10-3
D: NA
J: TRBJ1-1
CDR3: CAISGTADTEAFF
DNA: TGTGCCATCAGTGGGACAGCAGACACTGAAGCTTTCTTT

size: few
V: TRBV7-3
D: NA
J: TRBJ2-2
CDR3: CASSLLAGSTGELFF
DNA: TGTGCCAGCAGCCTTTTAGCCGGGTCGACCGGGGAGCTGTTTTTT

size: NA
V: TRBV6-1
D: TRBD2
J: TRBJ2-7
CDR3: CASRILTSGSSEQYF
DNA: TGTGCCAGCAGGATCTTGACTAGCGGGAGCTCAGAACAGTACTTC

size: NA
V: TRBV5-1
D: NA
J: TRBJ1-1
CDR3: CASSLGAQGNTEAFF
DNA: TGCGCCAGCAGCTTAGGGGCCCAGGGGAACACTGAAGCTTTCTTT

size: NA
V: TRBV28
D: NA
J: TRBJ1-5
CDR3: CASTNRSRGQPQHF
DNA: TGTGCCAGCACTAACCGAAGCCGTGGTCAGCCCCAGCATTTT

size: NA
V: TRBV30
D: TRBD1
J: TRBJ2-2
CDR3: CAWNPGQVARELFF
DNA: TGTGCCTGGAATCCGGGACAGGTTGCCCGGGAGCTGTTTTTT

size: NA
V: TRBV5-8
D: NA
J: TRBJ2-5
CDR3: CASTFGLKGTQYF
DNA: TGTGCCAGCACCTTCGGACTGAAAGGGACCCAGTACTTC

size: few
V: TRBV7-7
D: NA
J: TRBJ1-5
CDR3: CASSLTERQPQHF
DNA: TGTGCCAGCAGCTTGACAGAGCGACAGCCCCAGCATTTT

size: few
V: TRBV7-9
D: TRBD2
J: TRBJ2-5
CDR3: CASSLVSGLGLQETQYF
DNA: TGTGCCAGCAGCTTAGTGTCGGGACTAGGGTTGCAAGAGACCCAGTACTTC

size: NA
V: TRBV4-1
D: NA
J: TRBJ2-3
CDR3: CASSQGAQGTADTQYF
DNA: TGCGCCAGCAGCCAAGGGGCGCAGGGTACCGCGGATACGCAGTATTTT

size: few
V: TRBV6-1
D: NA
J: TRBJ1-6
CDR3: CASSELPSNSPLHF
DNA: TGTGCCAGCAGTGAATTGCCCAGTAATTCACCCCTCCACTTT

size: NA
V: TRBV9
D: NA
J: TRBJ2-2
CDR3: CASSVNSPLAGELFF
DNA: TGTGCCAGCAGCGTAAACTCCCCACTAGCCGGGGAGCTGTTTTTT

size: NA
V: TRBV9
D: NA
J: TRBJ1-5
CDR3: CASSVGDKQVKVQPQHF
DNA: TGTGCCAGCAGCGTAGGAGATAAACAGGTTAAGGTTCAGCCCCAGCATTTT

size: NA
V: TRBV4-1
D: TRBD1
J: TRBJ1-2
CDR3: CASSHSGQGDYGYTF
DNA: TGCGCCAGCAGCCACTCCGGACAGGGAGACTATGGCTACACCTTC

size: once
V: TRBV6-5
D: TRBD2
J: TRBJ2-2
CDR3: CASSYSGMATGELFF
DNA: TGTGCCAGCAGTTATAGCGGGATGGCCACCGGGGAGCTGTTTTTT

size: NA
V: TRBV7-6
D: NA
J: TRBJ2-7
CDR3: CASSLNEGEQYF
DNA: TGTGCCAGCAGCTTAAATGAGGGCGAGCAGTACTTC

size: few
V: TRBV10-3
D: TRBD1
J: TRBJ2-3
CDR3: CATRQGFQDTQYF
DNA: TGTGCCACCCGACAGGGATTTCAAGATACGCAGTATTTT

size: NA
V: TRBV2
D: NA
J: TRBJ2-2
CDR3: CASRGTVTGELFF
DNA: TGTGCCAGCCGTGGAACGGTTACCGGGGAGCTGTTTTTT

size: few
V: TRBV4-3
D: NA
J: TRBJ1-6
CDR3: CASSPQEGISYNSPLHF
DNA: TGCGCCAGCAGCCCCCAGGAGGGGATATCCTATAATTCACCCCTCCACTTT

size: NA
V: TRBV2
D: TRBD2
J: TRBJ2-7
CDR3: CASSRLAEGEQYF
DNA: TGTGCCAGCAGTCGACTAGCGGAAGGGGAGCAGTACTTC

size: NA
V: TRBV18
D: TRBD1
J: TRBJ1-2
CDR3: CASSPRDRPTDGYTF
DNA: TGTGCCAGCTCACCACGGGACAGACCCACGGATGGCTACACCTTC

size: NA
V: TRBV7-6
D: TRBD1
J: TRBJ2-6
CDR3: CASSLNQGAGANVLTF
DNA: TGTGCCAGCAGCTTAAATCAGGGGGCTGGGGCCAACGTCCTGACTTTC

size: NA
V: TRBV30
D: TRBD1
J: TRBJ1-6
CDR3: CAWSPPAQGGYSPLHF
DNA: TGTGCCTGGAGTCCTCCTGCTCAGGGGGGCTATTCACCCCTCCACTTT

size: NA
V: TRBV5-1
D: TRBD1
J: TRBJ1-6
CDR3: CASRSLTGNSPLHF
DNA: TGCGCCAGCAGATCACTGACAGGGAATTCACCCCTCCACTTT

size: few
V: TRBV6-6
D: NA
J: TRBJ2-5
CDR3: CASSPVTEETQYF
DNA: TGTGCCAGCAGTCCGGTGACAGAAGAGACCCAGTACTTC

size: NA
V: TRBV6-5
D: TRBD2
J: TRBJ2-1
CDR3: CASSLGRAPPLEQFF
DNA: TGTGCCAGCAGCCTCGGGAGGGCCCCTCCCCTTGAGCAGTTCTTC